These 31 T cell receptor beta chains were all obtained from the same sample, sequenced in a study of blood T cell repertoires in COVID-19. Clones were read by immunoSEQ multiplex PCR, and TCRdb kept only the in-frame ones, dropping some. Counted here are 250,000 to 300,000 clones, approximately 91% occurring once; the ten biggest clones make up about 2%. The sequenced material came from PBMCs or T cells enriched from blood (not recorded which). These receptors were collected from a middle-aged woman with acute COVID-19.

In this sample, this clone turned up once. V gene TRBV15 combines with J gene TRBJ2-3, with a possible D match to TRBD2 (6 bases). There are 15 residues in the CDR3. Germline CDR1 LNHNV, CDR2 YYDKDF (reference sequence). V gave up 1 base and J gave up 6 bases, with 14 bases separating them. The CDR3 here is CATSRGDSGRDTQYF. The CDR3 nucleotides read TGTGCCACCAGCAGAGGTGATAGCGGCCGGGATACGCAGTATTTT. The full variable domain, rest sourced from reference TRBV15 and TRBJ2-3, is DAMVIQNPRYQVTQFGKPVTLSCSQTLNHNVMYWYQQKSSQAPKLLFHYYDKDFNNEADTPDNFQSRRPNTSFCFLDIRSPGLGDTAMYLCATSRGDSGRDTQYFGPGTRLTVL.

The chain joins TRBV30 to TRBJ1-2; 9 bases fit TRBD1. V lost 1 base and J lost 6; bases outside the gene matches: 6. The CDR3 totals 14 residues. Germline CDR1 is GTSNPN and CDR2 is SVGIG (reference sequence). CDR3 bases: TGTGCCTGGAGTGCTACGGGACAGGGACATGGCTACACCTTC. It translates to CAWSATGQGHGYTF.

Of note for this clone: The same CDR3 can be traced to other DNA sequences in this sample. The rearrangement uses TRBV2 and TRBJ1-5; D may be TRBD1 (5 bases). V dropped 5 bases and J dropped 0 bases, with 11 bases sitting between them. This CDR3 comprises 15 residues. Per the germline V gene, CDR1 is SNHLY and CDR2 is FYNNEI. The CDR3 region has the DNA TGTGCCAGCAGTCCCCAGGGTCTTAGCAATCAGCCCCAGCATTTT. Amino acid sequence: CASSPQGLSNQPQHF.

The rearrangement uses TRBV27 and TRBJ1-5; 10 bases match TRBD1. CDR3 length: 19 residues. The ends lost 1 base at V and 2 bases at J; junction bases unmatched: 11. Germline CDR1 MNHEY, CDR2 SMNVEV (reference sequence). CDR3 loop: CASSLYPPGQGLGNQPQHF. In DNA, the CDR3 is TGTGCCAGCAGTTTATACCCCCCGGGACAGGGGTTGGGCAATCAGCCCCAGCATTTT.

Worth noting for this clone: One junction end does not reproduce the germline sequence, and a read error may be involved. CDR3: CASSSGQGIQETQYF. CDR3 nucleotides: TGTGCTAGCAGCTCCGGGCAGGGCATCCAAGAGACCCAGTACTTC. The chain is built from TRBV7-7 and TRBJ2-5, with D possibly TRBD1 on 5 matching bases. The germline V gene encodes CDR1 SSHAT and CDR2 FNYEAQ (reference sequence). This CDR3 is 15 amino acids long.

As to this clone: This sample includes further DNA sequences coding for the same CDR3. This sequence joins TRBV2 and TRBJ2-7; tentative D call: TRBD2 (7 bases). Looked up from germline, CDR1 is SNHLY and CDR2 is FYNNEI. This CDR3 contains 15 residues. Trimming cost V 6 bases and J 2 bases, with 17 bases left between them. The CDR3 is CASRGGGRTPYEQYF. Here the CDR3 DNA reads TGTGCCAGCAGGGGAGGGGGGCGGACACCCTACGAGCAGTACTTC.

The chain carries TRBV5-4 and TRBJ1-2; 7 bases match TRBD1. With 2 bases clipped from V and 8 bases from J, the junction kept 9 bases outside the gene matches. This CDR3 has 14 amino acids. Per germline, CDR1 SGHNT and CDR2 YYREEE (reference sequence). The CDR3, as DNA: TGTGCCAGCAGCTTCGGGACAGAGGAGGAGGGCTACACCTTC. Its protein product is CASSFGTEEEGYTF.

The chain uses TRBV11-3 and TRBJ2-1; 14 bases align to TRBD2. The CDR3 is 15 amino acids. The J segment lost 6 bases and the V segment lost 4 bases, leaving 2 bases of the junction unmatched. The germline gives CDR1 SGHNT, CDR2 YENEEA. CDR3 loop: CASSSGTSGGNEQFF. In DNA form, the CDR3 reads TGTGCCAGCAGCTCGGGGACTAGCGGGGGCAATGAGCAGTTCTTC.

The sample holds a few counts of this clone. This chain links TRBV5-4 with TRBJ2-7; 7 nucleotides line up with TRBD2. CDR1 and CDR2 (germline): SGHNT, YYREEE (reference sequence). V lost 0 bases and J lost 2; bases outside the gene matches: 2. This CDR3 is 14 amino acids long. Here the CDR3 reads CASSLAAGPYEQYF. CDR3 DNA: TGTGCCAGCAGCTTGGCAGCGGGGCCCTACGAGCAGTACTTC.

This sequence joins TRBV3-1 (or the pseudogene TRBV3-2) and TRBJ2-1, with a tentative D call TRBD2 (7 bases). Trimming removed 0 bases at V and 4 bases at J, with 10 bases between. CDR1 and CDR2 from the germline V gene are LGHDT and YNNKEL (reference sequence). This CDR3 contains 15 residues. The CDR3 DNA follows: TGTGCCAGCAGCCAAGAAAGGGGGGGGTACAATGAGCAGTTCTTC. Residues: CASSQERGGYNEQFF.

The chain uses TRBV7-3 and TRBJ1-1; D may be TRBD1 (5 bases). Germline values: CDR1 SGHTA, CDR2 FQGTGA. V was shortened by 3 bases and J by 3 bases, with 17 bases between the two germline ends. The CDR3 is made up of 16 amino acids. This CDR3 reads CASSFITLREDTEAFF. DNA of the CDR3: TGTGCCAGCAGCTTTATCACTCTCAGGGAGGACACTGAAGCTTTCTTT.

The chain couples TRBV7-2 to TRBJ2-5; weak D call: TRBD2 (6 bases). V lost 5 bases, J lost 9 bases, and 16 bases lay in between. The CDR3 spans 13 residues. In germline, CDR1 is SGHTA, CDR2 FQGNSA. As DNA, the CDR3 is TGTGCCAGCAGCCCTGGGACTCTCGAGCCCCAGTACTTC. It is translated as CASSPGTLEPQYF.

The rearrangement joins TRBV4-3 to TRBJ2-2, with D possibly matching TRBD2 (7 bases). Germline CDR1 and CDR2: LGHNA and YSLEER. This CDR3 comprises 14 residues. Trimming took 4 bases from V and 5 from J, leaving 11 bases between them. CDR3: CASSREGGTGELFF. Here the CDR3 DNA reads TGCGCCAGCAGCCGCGAGGGGGGGACCGGGGAGCTGTTTTTT.

This clone was detected only once. As DNA, the CDR3 is TGCGCCAGCAGCCAACTCGTCCTTGACAGGATCAACGAGCAGTACTTC. Protein: CASSQLVLDRINEQYF. The chain joins TRBV4-1 to TRBJ2-7, with D maybe TRBD1 (6 bases). The V end lost 2 bases, the J end lost 5 bases, and 19 bases lay between the germline ends. This CDR3 spans 16 amino acids. The germline V gene has CDR1 MGHRA and CDR2 YSYEKL.

The chain couples TRBV11-2 to TRBJ1-1, with no clear D. CDR3 length: 15 amino acids. The germline V gene has CDR1 SGHAT and CDR2 FQNNGV. The V end lost 5 bases, the J end lost 5 bases, and 18 bases lay between the germline ends. CDR3 nucleotides: TGTGCCAGCAGCGTAACACATCTCTTGGAGACTGAAGCTTTCTTT. Residues: CASSVTHLLETEAFF.

The chain has TRBV5-1 and TRBJ2-1, with D possibly being TRBD1 (6 bases). The CDR3 sequence is 13 residues long. Deletions cut 4 bases from V and 10 bases from J, with 15 bases between. Germline V gene data show CDR1 as SGHRS and CDR2 as YFSETQ. The CDR3 reads CASSQGAGTEQFF. CDR3 nucleotide sequence: TGCGCCAGCAGCCAAGGGGCCGGGACAGAGCAGTTCTTC. The variable domain in full, completed from reference TRBV5-1 and TRBJ2-1, reads KAGVTQTPRYLIKTRGQQVTLSCSPISGHRSVSWYQQTPGQGLQFLFEYFSETQRNKGNFPGRFSGRQFSNSRSEMNVSTLELGDSALYLCASSQGAGTEQFFGPGTRLTVL.

The chain joins TRBV7-9 to TRBJ2-5; 9 bases align to TRBD1. The trim removed 6 bases at V and 4 bases at J, leaving 3 bases unmatched. This CDR3 region has 13 residues. Germline-derived CDR1 and CDR2 are SEHNR and FQNEAQ (reference sequence). DNA of the CDR3: TGTGCCAGCAGTACGGGACAGGGAGAGACCCAGTACTTC. Residues: CASSTGQGETQYF.

The J gene is TRBJ2-1, the V gene TRBV2; TRBD2 matches at 11 bases. Trimming cost V 6 bases and J 5 bases; bases outside gene matches: 3. The CDR3 runs to 14 residues. Germline values: CDR1 SNHLY, CDR2 FYNNEI. CDR3 coding DNA: TGTGCCAGCAGCAGACTAGCGGGAAACAATGAGCAGTTCTTC. Translation: CASSRLAGNNEQFF.

The chain combines TRBV5-1 with TRBJ1-1, with no clear D. Trimming took 2 bases from V and 4 from J, leaving 12 bases between them. Germline V gene lookup returns CDR1 SGHRS and CDR2 YFSETQ. The CDR3 runs to 14 residues. CDR3 protein: CASSLVPEVTEAFF. The CDR3 nucleotides are TGCGCCAGCAGCTTAGTCCCGGAGGTCACTGAAGCTTTCTTT.

This clone showed up just once. CDR3 DNA: TGTGCCAGCAGCCCCCGGGACAGGGAAGATCAGCCCCAGCATTTT. Encoded protein: CASSPRDREDQPQHF. The chain recombines TRBV21-1 with TRBJ1-5; TRBD1 is the table's D call, not checked against the DNA. TRBV21-1 is a known pseudogene. There are 15 residues in the CDR3.

This rearrangement joins TRBV3-1 (or the pseudogene TRBV3-2) to TRBJ2-2, with 8 bases fitting TRBD1. J was trimmed by 1 base and V by 5 bases; bases with no gene match: 9. The CDR3 has 17 residues. Per germline, CDR1 LGHDT and CDR2 YNNKEL (reference sequence). The CDR3 sequence: CASSSPYGQGNTGELFF. The DNA of the CDR3 is TGTGCCAGCAGCTCACCCTATGGACAGGGGAACACCGGGGAGCTGTTTTTT.

The CDR3 nucleotides are TGTGCCAGCAGCTTAAGGCCCACAGATACGCAGTATTTT. Protein product: CASSLRPTDTQYF. The rearrangement uses TRBV7-3 and TRBJ2-3; D gene unclear. Between the trimmed V and J ends, which lost 1 base and 2 bases, there was a span of 4 bases. There are 13 residues in the CDR3. Per the germline V gene, CDR1 is SGHTA and CDR2 is FQGTGA. Drawing the rest from reference TRBV7-3 and TRBJ2-3, the complete variable domain is GAGVSQTPSNKVTEKGKYVELRCDPISGHTALYWYRQSLGQGPEFLIYFQGTGAADDSGLPNDRFFAVRPEGSVSTLKIQRTERGDSAVYLCASSLRPTDTQYFGPGTRLTVL.

The chain employs TRBV19 and TRBJ2-1, with a tentative D call TRBD1 (6 bases). Germline CDR1 is LNHDA and CDR2 is SQIVND (reference sequence). V was pared by 6 bases and J by 1 base, with 10 bases between. The CDR3 consists of 14 residues. Written as DNA, the CDR3 is TGTGCCAGTAGAACACAGGGTTCCTACAATGAGCAGTTCTTC. This codes for CASRTQGSYNEQFF. The complete variable domain, with remaining parts taken from reference TRBV19 and TRBJ2-1, reads DGGITQSPKYLFRKEGQNVTLSCEQNLNHDAMYWYRQDPGQGLRLIYYSQIVNDFQKGDIAEGYSVSREKKESFPLTVTSAQKNPTAFYLCASRTQGSYNEQFFGPGTRLTVL.

This clone came up once. The chain joins TRBV15 to TRBJ2-2, with 9 bases fitting TRBD1. J gave up 5 bases and V 8 bases, and 6 bases lay outside the gene matches. The CDR3 loop spans 14 amino acids. The germline gives CDR1 LNHNV, CDR2 YYDKDF (reference sequence). In nucleotides, the CDR3 is TGTGCCACCCAGGACAGGGGTCGAACCGGGGAGCTGTTTTTT. Translation gives CATQDRGRTGELFF.

This chain uses TRBV5-1 with TRBJ1-6, with 10 bases fitting TRBD1. CDR3 length: 14 amino acids. CDR1 is SGHRS and CDR2 is YFSETQ in the germline V gene. After removal of 2 bases from V and 10 bases from J, the junction contained 3 bases not matched to a gene. The CDR3 region has the DNA TGCGCCAGCAGCTTAGGGACAGGGGAATCACCCCTCCACTTT. It is translated as CASSLGTGESPLHF.

The CDR3 region is CATSERTGAPYEQYF. The CDR3 nucleotides read TGTGCCACCAGCGAGCGGACAGGGGCTCCCTACGAGCAGTACTTC. The V gene is TRBV15, the J gene TRBJ2-7; 9 bases fit TRBD1. J was trimmed by 2 bases and V by 5 bases; bases with no gene match: 7. This CDR3 region has 15 residues. From germline, CDR1 is LNHNV and CDR2 YYDKDF (reference sequence).

J is TRBJ2-7 and V is TRBV10-1; tentative D call: TRBD2 (7 bases). The CDR3 runs to 12 residues. CDR1 and CDR2 from the germline V gene are WNHNN and SYGVQD (reference sequence). With 7 bases removed from V and 5 bases from J, the gap between germline ends came to 12 bases. The CDR3 reads CASNEGGDEQYF. DNA of the CDR3: TGCGCCAGCAATGAAGGGGGGGACGAGCAGTACTTC.

The V and J genes are TRBV5-1 and TRBJ2-1; 9 bases are a match to TRBD2. Germline V lookup: CDR1 SGHRS, CDR2 YFSETQ. V dropped 1 base and J dropped 9; count of bases not matched to a gene: 11. There are 16 residues in the CDR3. CDR3 sequence (DNA): TGCGCCAGCAGCTTGATTGGACTAGCGTATAGAAGTGAGCAGTTCTTC. Its translation is CASSLIGLAYRSEQFF.

The chain combines TRBV6-5 with TRBJ2-2; the D gene is possibly TRBD2 (6 bases). Germline values: CDR1 MNHEY, CDR2 SVGAGI. There are 15 residues in the CDR3. Trimming shortened V by 6 bases and J by 5 bases, and 16 bases separated the two germline ends. CDR3 sequence: CASRPGIRGTGELFF. Written as DNA, the CDR3 is TGTGCCAGCAGGCCCGGGATCCGGGGGACCGGGGAGCTGTTTTTT.

V gene TRBV18 combines with J gene TRBJ2-7; 8 bases align to TRBD2. V lost 1 base and J lost 1; bases outside the gene matches: 6. CDR1 is KGHSH and CDR2 is LQKENI in the germline V gene. This CDR3 is 16 amino acids long. For the CDR3, the DNA is TGTGCCAGCTCACCACTTCGGGAGGGCCGGTCCTACGAGCAGTACTTC. Translation gives CASSPLREGRSYEQYF.

The chain links TRBV21-1 to TRBJ1-4. TRBV21-1 corresponds to a pseudogene. The CDR3 runs to 17 residues. CDR3 nucleotides: TGTGCCAGCAGCAAAGCGGCTAGAGCCGCAACTAATGAAAAACTGTTTTTT. It encodes CASSKAARAATNEKLFF.